This entry describes one TCR beta chain. What it binds is unknown. The unexposed donors gave CD4+ T cells in 2011-2018, prior to COVID-19. Deep TCR-beta sequencing used DNA from uncultured naive and memory CD4+ T cells. Using immunoSEQ multiplex PCR, the repertoire was profiled, and TCRdb retains in-frame clones only, with some absent. The sample includes 60,000 or so clones, approximately 94% of them seen just once. This CDR3 spans 17 amino acids. Germline CDR1 reads KGHSH; CDR2 reads LQKENI. J was trimmed by 7 bases and V by 3 bases; bases with no gene match: 15. This sample is part of a study of CD4 T cells in relation to SARS-CoV-2 and coronaviruses. Study-wide results and limits: Samples before the pandemic and after infection were not matched within any donor.

V usage is TRBV18 and J usage is TRBJ1-2; 9 positions match TRBD1. The source of this sequence is a human donor in good health. The specimen sequenced was naive CD4+ T cells from PBMCs. The subset denotes: naive CD4+ T cells isolated by negative enrichment. Here the CDR3 DNA reads TGTGCCAGCTCACCGACGCCCCAGGGACAGGGTATAGGTGGCTACACCTTC. This translates into CASSPTPQGQGIGGYTF.